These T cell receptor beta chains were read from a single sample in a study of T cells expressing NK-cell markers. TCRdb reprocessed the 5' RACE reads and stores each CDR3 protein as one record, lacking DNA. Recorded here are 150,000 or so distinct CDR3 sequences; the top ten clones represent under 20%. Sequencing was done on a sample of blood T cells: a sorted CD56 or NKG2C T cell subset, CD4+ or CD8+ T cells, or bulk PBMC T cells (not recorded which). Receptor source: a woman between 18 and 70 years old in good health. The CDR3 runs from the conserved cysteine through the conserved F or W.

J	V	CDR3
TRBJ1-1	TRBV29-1	CSSWARGTEAFF
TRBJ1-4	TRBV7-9	CASSSVGLREKLFF
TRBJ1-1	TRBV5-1	CASSLDLGANTEAFF
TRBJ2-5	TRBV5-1	CASSQGPSGSGETQYF
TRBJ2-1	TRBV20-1	CSARVTSGRWANEQFF
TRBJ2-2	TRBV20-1	CSASLAGGFTGELFF
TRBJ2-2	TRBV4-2	CASSPTIGRDTGELFF
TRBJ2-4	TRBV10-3	CAISESASGEAKNIQYF
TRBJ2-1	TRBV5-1	CASSTIAGGLSFYNEQFF
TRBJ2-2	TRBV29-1	CSVVKGANTGELFF
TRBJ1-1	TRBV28	CASLTLGGTVSLNTEAFF
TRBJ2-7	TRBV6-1	CATSGRVVGEQYF
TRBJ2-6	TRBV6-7	CARQISGANVLTF
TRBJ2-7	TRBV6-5	CASSYSIQSYEQYF
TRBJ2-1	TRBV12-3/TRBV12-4	CASSLHPPAGLSSYNEQFF
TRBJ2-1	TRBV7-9	CASSLGLAHNEQFF
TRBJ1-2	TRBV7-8	CASSLNRGIVGGYTF
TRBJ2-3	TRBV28	CASSPQGQSNTDTQYF
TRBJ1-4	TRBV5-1	CASSLSWVGEKLFF
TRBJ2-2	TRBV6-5	CASSYDGTTNTGELFF
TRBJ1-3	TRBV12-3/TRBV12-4	CASSTLSGNTIYF
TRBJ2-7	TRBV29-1	CSVGTLRGEQYF
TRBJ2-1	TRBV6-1	CASRRRDRFNNEQFF
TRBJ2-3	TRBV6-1	CASNLFSSTDTQYF
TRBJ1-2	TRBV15	CATSRDRGNYGYTF
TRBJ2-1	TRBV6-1	CASKLLAGNYNEQFF
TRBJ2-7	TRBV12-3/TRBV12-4	CASSPLFRLAGTISYEQYF
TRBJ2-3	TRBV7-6	CASSLAGDRTDTQYF
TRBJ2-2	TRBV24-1	CATSDPRDSGTGELFF
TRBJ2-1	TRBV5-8	CASINRGLNEQFF
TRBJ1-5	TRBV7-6	CASSFGDSPNQPQHF
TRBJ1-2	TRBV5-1	CASSLRDGGYTF
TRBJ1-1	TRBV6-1	CASGKTGGMYTEAFF
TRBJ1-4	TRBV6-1	CASSTGTAREKLFF
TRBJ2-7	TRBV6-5	CASSYGQGRKMGEQYF
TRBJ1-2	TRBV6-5	CASSLRIGDGYTF
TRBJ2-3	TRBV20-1	CSARRPQRTDTQYF
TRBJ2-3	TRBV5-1	CASSESQAGTDTQYF